This T cell receptor (beta chain) is drawn from a study of response to subunit inactivated influenza vaccine. Study-level points and caveats: Authors suggested each seasonal flu vaccination may recruit only limited numbers of new T cells.

On this clonotype: Its antigen remains unknown.

The ends were cut back, 5 bases at V and 0 bases at J, with 13 bases in the middle. The CDR3 has 15 amino acids. The germline gives CDR1 SEHNR, CDR2 FQNEAQ (reference sequence). TCRdb reanalysed the RT-PCR reads using MiXCR and keeps one entry per CDR3 protein. The data show 450,000 to 600,000 distinct CDR3 sequences, approximately 7.3% seen once. This specimen consisted of PBMCs from blood, obtained about 24 months after vaccination. The chain couples TRBV7-9 to TRBJ2-5; unclear D gene. The sequence came from a man aged 50-75 years who received an inactivated influenza vaccine. CDR3 residues: CASSPRLPYQETQYF. CDR3 coding DNA: TGTGCCAGCAGCCCTCGGCTCCCGTACCAAGAGACCCAGTACTTC.